These T cell receptor beta chains were read from a single sample in a study of blood T cell repertoires in COVID-19. Produced via immunoSEQ multiplex PCR; TCRdb's table is partial and in-frame only. Of more than 300,000 clones in the sample, more than 75% are singletons; the top ten hold about 1.2%. Input material: PBMCs or T cells enriched from blood (not recorded which). The origin of the receptors is a woman under 30 who had recovered from COVID-19. Both conserved end residues are part of each CDR3. A D gene is named only where the DNA matches it firmly. A clone size is listed for some rows: how often the clone was seen (once, few, many), or a class if it is expanded.

TRBV3-1/TRBV3-2	TRBD1	TRBJ1-5	.	CASSRTTGGSQPQHF
TRBV29-1	.	TRBJ2-7	.	CSVGGDQQYF
TRBV19	.	TRBJ2-5	.	CATIFGETQYF
TRBV2	.	TRBJ1-6	.	CASSDPGYEPLHF
TRBV11-2	.	TRBJ1-1	once	CASSRVRVSAFF
TRBV6-5	.	TRBJ2-7	.	CASRGGDKVYEQYF
TRBV30	TRBD1	TRBJ2-6	.	CAWSGQGVSGANVLTF
TRBV28	.	TRBJ1-2	.	CASSFGRGYGYTF
TRBV19	TRBD2	TRBJ2-5	.	CATSGGPTRGETQYF
TRBV19	.	TRBJ1-2	.	CASSIGWGDYGYTF
TRBV4-1	.	TRBJ1-5	once	CASSRDPGNNQPQHF
TRBV5-1	TRBD1	TRBJ1-4	.	CASSLGPGGIGEKLFF
TRBV9	.	TRBJ2-5	.	CASSVDYGVETQYF
TRBV4-1	.	TRBJ1-4	once	CASSQEAGDEKLFF
TRBV28	.	TRBJ1-2	.	CASLWGGYGYTF
TRBV6-6	.	TRBJ2-7	.	CASSRLTRQLYSYEQYF
TRBV6-4	TRBD1	TRBJ1-2	.	CASSVGQGLSGYTF
TRBV9	TRBD2	TRBJ2-7	.	CASSVGTSGAYEQYF
TRBV7-9	.	TRBJ1-2	.	CASSLGLRENLYGYTF
TRBV10-2	.	TRBJ2-2	.	CASAVTGVFYTGELFF
TRBV5-1	.	TRBJ2-7	.	CASRTGREAYEQYF
TRBV5-1	.	TRBJ1-6	.	CASSLEGQGGSPLHF
TRBV21-1	.	TRBJ1-5	.	CASSKGEFFSNQPQHF
TRBV7-9	.	TRBJ2-3	.	CASSLVLAKEDTQYF
TRBV12-5	.	TRBJ2-5	.	CASGSGVGETQYF
TRBV24-1	.	TRBJ1-5	.	CATSDAGQPQHF
TRBV19	.	TRBJ2-7	.	CASSIGVGAGEQYF
TRBV27	.	TRBJ2-7	.	CASSSNYYEQYF